This T cell receptor (beta chain) was obtained from a study of blood T cell repertoires in COVID-19. Original analysis: Cell counts per sample came from amplifying reference gene primers. Using immunoSEQ multiplex PCR, the repertoire was profiled, and TCRdb retains in-frame clones only, with some absent. V and J calls and clone size are those listed in that table; D and trimming were worked out from the DNA. Of roughly 230,000 clones in the sample, around 85% were seen once. The CDR3 consists of 15 residues. CDR1 SGHTA and CDR2 FQGNSA come from the germline V gene. Points on this clone: The junction departs from the called germline gene at one end, perhaps through a read error.

Input material: peripheral blood. J is TRBJ1-5 and V is TRBV7-2, with D perhaps matching TRBD1 (6 bases). This clonotype originated in a man aged 50-59 years with COVID-19, enrolled during active disease. The CDR3 region has the DNA TGTGCCAGCAGCTTTAGTGGGCAGGGGAATCTGCCCCAGCATTTT. Its protein product is CASSFSGQGNLPQHF.